This T cell receptor (beta chain) was captured by sequencing in a study of T cells in Graves' hyperthyroidism and ophthalmopathy. Amplified regions were TCR beta CDR3 sequences from RNA transcripts. In the first-round RT-PCR of the TCR CDR3, the HTBI primer set was used. TCRdb re-analysed the multiplex PCR reads in MiXCR, keeping a single row per CDR3 protein. Here the sample spans about 400,000 distinct CDR3 sequences, about a sixth being singletons. Study-wide findings and caveats: Stable hyperthyroidism was told apart from ophthalmopathy by a model built on 13 V-J features.

This clonotype has ten or more counts. The antigen is unknown. Germline CDR1 reads SEHNR; CDR2 reads FQNEAQ (reference sequence). Trimming removed 1 base from V and 6 bases from J; junction bases left unmatched: 10. There are 19 residues in the CDR3. Patients having uncontrolled infection, another autoimmune disease, pregnancy or lactation were not included. Source material: blood. The chain is built from TRBV7-9 and TRBJ2-1; 15 bases are shared with TRBD2. This sequence was found in a woman under 30 with Graves' hyperthyroidism. In DNA, the CDR3 is TGTGCCAGCAGCTTAGGTCTAGGACTAGCGGGAGGGCCTTTCAATGAGCAGTTCTTC. It yields the protein CASSLGLGLAGGPFNEQFF.